This T cell receptor (beta chain) was sequenced in a study of cytomegalovirus exposure and HLA in healthy donors. Study results and caveats: A later analysis linked a missense DCLRE1C variant to TCR beta V- and J-gene trimming.

Both 60 Vbeta primers and 13 Jbeta primers went into the PCR. Generated by immunoSEQ multiplex PCR, the TCRdb table keeps only in-frame clones and is missing some. The sample holds about 210,000 clones, around four fifths seen once. Note on this clone: The antigen is not known.

The CDR3 length is 15 residues. The V segment lost 2 bases and the J segment 1 base; nucleotides outside the gene matches: 1. From germline, CDR1 is MNHEY and CDR2 SVGAGI. The rearrangement joins TRBV6-5 to TRBJ2-2; 7 nucleotides agree with TRBD1. This clonotype was sampled from a woman in her 50s in good health and CMV-seropositive. The sequenced sample consisted of PBMCs. This chain's CDR3 is CASSYRTGNTGELFF. CDR3 coding DNA: TGTGCCAGCAGTTACAGGACAGGGAACACCGGGGAGCTGTTTTTT.